This T cell receptor (beta chain) was observed in a study of T cells in Graves' hyperthyroidism and ophthalmopathy. Looking at the study overall: Specimen type is peripheral blood, collected at initial diagnosis prior to any treatment.

The table lists this clonotype with many counts. The antigen is not known. Template material for amplifying TCR beta CDR3 regions consisted of RNA transcripts. In the first-round RT-PCR of the TCR CDR3, the HTBI primer set was used. TCRdb analysed the multiplex PCR reads with MiXCR anew, one entry per CDR3 protein. Altogether about 640,000 distinct CDR3 sequences are present, 20% to 25% being singletons, with the ten largest covering approximately 30%. The study's findings and limits: The majority of expanded thyroid clonotypes above 0.001 also appeared in blood.

Material: blood. The receptor was derived from a man aged 25 to 40 with Graves' ophthalmopathy.

CDR3 nucleotides: TGCAGTGCAATCACCCTCAGCGGGAATAGCTACGAGCAGTACTTC. This sequence encodes CSAITLSGNSYEQYF. This chain connects TRBV20-1 to TRBJ2-7; 7 bases are a match to TRBD2. The CDR3 is 15 amino acids. Trimming removed 6 bases from V and 3 bases from J; junction bases left unmatched: 14. Germline loops: CDR1 DFQATT, CDR2 SNEGSKA (reference sequence).